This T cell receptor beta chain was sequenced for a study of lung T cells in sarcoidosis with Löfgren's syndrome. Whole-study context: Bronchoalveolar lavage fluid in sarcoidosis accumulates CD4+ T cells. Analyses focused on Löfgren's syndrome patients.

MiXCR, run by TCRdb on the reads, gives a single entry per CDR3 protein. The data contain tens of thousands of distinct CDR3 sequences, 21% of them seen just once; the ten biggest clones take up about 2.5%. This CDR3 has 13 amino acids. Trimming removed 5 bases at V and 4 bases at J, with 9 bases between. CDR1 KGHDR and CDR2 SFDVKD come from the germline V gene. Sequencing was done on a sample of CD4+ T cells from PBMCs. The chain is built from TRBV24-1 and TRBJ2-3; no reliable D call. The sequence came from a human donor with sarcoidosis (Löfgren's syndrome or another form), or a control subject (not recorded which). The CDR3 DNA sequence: TGTGCCACCAGTGGGAACACGGCAGATACGCAGTATTTT. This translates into CATSGNTADTQYF.